The 9 T cell receptor beta chains listed next were all sequenced from one sample in a study of blood T cell repertoires in COVID-19. Clones were read by immunoSEQ multiplex PCR, and TCRdb kept only the in-frame ones, dropping some. This table holds approximately 530,000 clones, roughly nine tenths found once. The sample consisted of peripheral blood. The source of these receptors is a woman aged 50 to 60 with COVID-19, enrolled during active disease.

This sequence joins TRBV5-8 and TRBJ2-6; possibly TRBD1 for D (5 bases). This CDR3 comprises 16 residues. V shed 1 base and J shed 1 base, with 9 bases lying between them. CDR1 is SGHTS, CDR2 YDEGEE, per germline. CDR3 in DNA: TGTGCCAGCAGCTTGAGGGGCATGTCTGGGGCCAACGTCCTGACTTTC. Amino acid sequence: CASSLRGMSGANVLTF. Variable domain in full (rest from reference TRBV5-8 and TRBJ2-6): EAGVTQSPTHLIKTRGQQATLRCSPISGHTSVYWYQQALGLGLQFLLWYDEGEERNRGNFPPRFSGRQFPNYSSELNVNALELEDSALYLCASSLRGMSGANVLTFGAGSRLTVL.

The chain uses TRBV2 and TRBJ1-2; perhaps TRBD1 as D (6 bases). V was pared by 5 bases and J by 2 bases, with 12 bases between. Germline V gene sequence: CDR1 SNHLY, CDR2 FYNNEI. The CDR3 sequence is 14 residues long. As DNA, the CDR3 is TGTGCCAGCAGTTCTCGGGACAACAACTATGGCTACACCTTC. It translates to CASSSRDNNYGYTF. The full variable domain, completed using reference TRBV2 and TRBJ1-2, is EPEVTQTPSHQVTQMGQEVILRCVPISNHLYFYWYRQILGQKVEFLVSFYNNEISEKSEIFDDQFSVERPDGSNFTLKIRSTKLEDSAMYFCASSSRDNNYGYTFGSGTRLTVV.

V gene TRBV10-2 combines with J gene TRBJ1-4; D unclear. CDR1 and CDR2 (germline): WSHSY, SAAADI. The CDR3 totals 16 residues. The V gene lost 9 bases and the J gene lost 2 bases, with 19 bases spanning the gap. In DNA, the CDR3 is TGCGCCAGAGAGGTGTGTAAGTCGTTTACTAATGAAAAACTGTTTTTT. This encodes CAREVCKSFTNEKLFF.

This clone was seen once. This chain connects TRBV6-5 to TRBJ1-1; 10 nucleotides match TRBD1. This CDR3 is 13 amino acids long. V lost 5 bases to trimming and J lost 8 bases; unmatched junction nucleotides: 5. Germline V gene lookup returns CDR1 MNHEY and CDR2 SVGAGI. The DNA for the CDR3 is TGTGCCAGCAGTCTCCGGGACAGGGGAGAAGCTTTCTTT. It encodes CASSLRDRGEAFF.

The chain joins TRBV2 to TRBJ1-1; weak D call: TRBD1 (6 bases). V lost 7 bases and J 1 base, leaving 19 bases between the germline ends. The CDR3 consists of 16 residues. The V gene's germline CDR1 is SNHLY and CDR2 FYNNEI. The CDR3 region is CASIRGGYSPNTEAFF. The CDR3 bases are TGTGCCAGCATCAGGGGTGGGTACAGTCCGAACACTGAAGCTTTCTTT. Drawing the rest from reference TRBV2 and TRBJ1-1, the complete variable domain is EPEVTQTPSHQVTQMGQEVILRCVPISNHLYFYWYRQILGQKVEFLVSFYNNEISEKSEIFDDQFSVERPDGSNFTLKIRSTKLEDSAMYFCASIRGGYSPNTEAFFGQGTRLTVV.

As for this clone: At one of its ends the junction is not consistent with the germline gene, which may arise from a read error. The chain has TRBV6-5 and TRBJ1-1; TRBD1 matches at 7 bases. This CDR3 region has 13 residues. Looked up from germline, CDR1 is MNHEY and CDR2 is SVGAGI. The CDR3 region is CASTTDRVGGFKF. The DNA of the CDR3 is TGTGCCAGCACCACTGACAGGGTCGGAGGATTTAAGTTT.

The chain joins TRBV27 to TRBJ1-6; 7 bases are shared with TRBD1. Losses at the gene ends were 2 bases for V and 7 bases for J; bases not matched to a gene: 5. CDR3 length: 15 amino acids. Germline V gene sequence: CDR1 MNHEY, CDR2 SMNVEV (reference sequence). This chain's CDR3 is CASSLIWGQNSPLHF. DNA of the CDR3: TGTGCCAGCAGTTTAATCTGGGGACAGAATTCACCCCTCCACTTT.

The chain combines TRBV4-1 with TRBJ1-1; 8 positions agree with TRBD1. Unmatched junction bases numbered 8, after V lost 2 bases and J lost 6 bases. The germline V gene has CDR1 MGHRA and CDR2 YSYEKL. The CDR3 is 15 residues long. The DNA of the CDR3 is TGCGCCAGCAGCCAACCGACAGGGGTTTGGTCTGAAGCTTTCTTT. This gives the protein CASSQPTGVWSEAFF.

About this clone itself: Distinct nucleotide sequences in the sample also encode this CDR3. The V and J genes are TRBV9 and TRBJ2-1; 8 bases fit TRBD2. The length of the CDR3 is 16 residues. V was pared by 0 bases and J by 0 bases, with 2 bases of the junction left unmatched. Germline CDR1 SGDLS, CDR2 YYNGEE. CDR3 sequence (DNA): TGTGCCAGCAGCGTAGCGGGGGGGAGCTCCTACAATGAGCAGTTCTTC. Its translation: CASSVAGGSSYNEQFF.